Shown below are 25 T cell receptor beta chains from a single sample sequenced in a study of blood T cells in healthy people across ages. Together with a sample-barcoded 5' primer, a J-beta primer mix was included in a second PCR lasting about 7 to 11 cycles. TCRdb independently ran MiXCR on the 5' RACE reads; one entry per CDR3 protein. This table holds 950,000 to 1,200,000 distinct CDR3 sequences, approximately 38% found once. Specimen: blood. Receptors originate from a man between 18 and 35 years old in good health.

This clonotype was seen ten or more times. The V gene is TRBV20-1, the J gene TRBJ2-3, with 9 bases identical to TRBD2. This CDR3 has 16 amino acids. The germline V gene has CDR1 DFQATT and CDR2 SNEGSKA (reference sequence). The V gene end was trimmed by 3 bases and the J gene end by 0 bases; junction bases not matched to a gene: 7. The CDR3 DNA sequence: TGCAGTGCTAGTTCGCTGCGGGGGGGTAGCACAGATACGCAGTATTTT. This codes for CSASSLRGGSTDTQYF.

Only a few counts were recorded for this clonotype. The J gene is TRBJ2-2, the V gene TRBV6-2 or TRBV6-3, with 8 positions matching TRBD2. The junction had 2 bases not matched to a gene; V was cut back by 4 bases and J by 4 bases. The CDR3 runs to 14 residues. CDR1 and CDR2 from the germline V gene are MNHEY and SVGEGT. CDR3 coding DNA: TGTGCCAGCAGTTCAGCGGGGGTCACCGGGGAGCTGTTTTTT. Translation: CASSSAGVTGELFF.

The genes are TRBV6-1 and TRBJ2-1; D is perhaps TRBD1 (6 bases). Trimming took off 3 bases at V and 3 bases at J, with 15 bases between the two ends. Germline V gene data show CDR1 as MNHNS and CDR2 as SASEGT. The CDR3 consists of 16 residues. The CDR3 bases are TGTGCCAGCAGTGATGTGGCAGGGGTCAACTACAATGAGCAGTTCTTC. Protein: CASSDVAGVNYNEQFF.

At least ten counts were recorded for this clonotype. The J gene is TRBJ2-1, the V gene TRBV20-1; D is ambiguous. This CDR3 has 16 amino acids. Looked up from germline, CDR1 is DFQATT and CDR2 is SNEGSKA (reference sequence). V was pared by 0 bases and J by 3 bases, with 15 bases between. In nucleotides, the CDR3 is TGCAGTGCTAGAGATCCAGTAAAGGGTGTCTACAATGAGCAGTTCTTC. Translation: CSARDPVKGVYNEQFF.

The rearrangement uses TRBV2 and TRBJ2-1; D tentatively fits TRBD1 or TRBD2 (8 bases each). The CDR3 extends over 16 amino acids. The germline gives CDR1 SNHLY, CDR2 FYNNEI. Trimming took off 6 bases at V and 7 bases at J, with 22 bases between the two ends. The CDR3 sequence is CASRPRQGLAGNEQFF. In nucleotides, the CDR3 is TGTGCCAGCAGGCCTCGACAGGGGTTAGCGGGGAATGAGCAGTTCTTC.

This clonotype was found a few times. V gene TRBV6-5 combines with J gene TRBJ1-2; D is possibly TRBD1 (5 bases). V lost 5 bases and J 4 bases, leaving 17 bases between the germline ends. The germline gives CDR1 MNHEY, CDR2 SVGAGI. CDR3 length: 15 amino acids. The CDR3 spells CASSKQVAGSYGYTF. In nucleotides, the CDR3 is TGTGCCAGCAGTAAACAAGTCGCAGGGAGCTATGGCTACACCTTC.

The chain is built from TRBV7-2 and TRBJ2-2, with 9 bases lining up with TRBD1. CDR3 size: 15 residues. CDR1 is SGHTA and CDR2 is FQGNSA in the germline V gene. Germline trimming cut 3 bases from V and 6 bases from J; bases unmatched to any gene: 5. CDR3 sequence (DNA): TGTGCCAGCAGCTTCCGGACAGGGGAAGCCGGGGAGCTGTTTTTT. It encodes CASSFRTGEAGELFF.

V gene TRBV5-1 combines with J gene TRBJ2-1; TRBD1 matches at 7 bases. The J call may be in error: the DNA end matches TRBJ2-7 better. Germline CDR1 and CDR2: SGHRS and YFSETQ. The CDR3 length is 15 residues. Written as DNA, the CDR3 is TGCGCCAGCAGCTTGGAACAGGGGTCCTACAATGAGCAGTACTTC. It encodes CASSLEQGSYNEQYF.

The chain combines TRBV11-1 with TRBJ2-7; 9 nucleotides line up with TRBD2. J gave up 5 bases and V 5 bases, and 13 bases lay outside the gene matches. This CDR3 contains 16 residues. CDR1 is SGHAT, CDR2 FQDESV, per germline (reference sequence). Here the CDR3 reads CASSPDAGGLGNEQYF. In nucleotides, the CDR3 is TGTGCCAGCAGCCCAGATGCGGGGGGGCTCGGGAACGAGCAGTACTTC.

To note about this clonotype: A much larger clone differs by one base, so this may be a read error. The chain recombines TRBV4-1 with TRBJ2-7; 9 positions agree with TRBD1. V dropped 3 bases and J dropped 7; count of bases not matched to a gene: 13. CDR1 and CDR2 from the germline V gene are MGHRA and YSYEKL. The CDR3 is 16 amino acids. The CDR3 protein is CASSHLGTGKNHEQYF. The CDR3 DNA reads TGCGCCAGCAGCCATTTAGGGACAGGGAAGAACCATGAGCAGTACTTC.

The chain recombines TRBV18 with TRBJ2-1; 10 nucleotides match TRBD2. Per germline, CDR1 KGHSH and CDR2 LQKENI. The CDR3 runs to 15 residues. V shed 4 bases, J shed 6 bases, and the junction held 6 bases outside the gene matches. The CDR3 protein is CASSRERGGLNEQFF. CDR3 in DNA: TGTGCCAGCTCACGAGAGCGGGGGGGCCTCAATGAGCAGTTCTTC.

Concerning this clonotype itself: The germline gene is not matched at one end of the junction; a read error may be the cause. The chain links TRBV20-1 to TRBJ2-5; the D call may be TRBD1 or TRBD2 (6 bases each). The germline V gene encodes CDR1 DFQATT and CDR2 SNEGSKA (reference sequence). The CDR3 length is 16 residues. CDR3 coding DNA: TGCAATGCTAGCGTTCCGTCAGGGGTGGACCAAGAGACCCAGTACTTC. Protein: CNASVPSGVDQETQYF.

The chain has TRBV6-2 or TRBV6-3 and TRBJ1-1; tentative D call: TRBD1 (5 bases). Germline lookup yields CDR1 MNHEY and CDR2 SVGEGT. There are 13 residues in the CDR3. Trimming removed 3 bases from V and 5 bases from J, with 10 bases in between. CDR3 nucleotides: TGTGCCAGCAGTTATGAGGGGAGGACTGAAGCTTTCTTT. Protein: CASSYEGRTEAFF.

This clonotype showed up just a few times. The V gene is TRBV20-1, the J gene TRBJ2-1, with D perhaps TRBD2 (5 bases). Looked up from germline, CDR1 is DFQATT and CDR2 is SNEGSKA (reference sequence). There are 11 residues in the CDR3. Deletions cut 3 bases from V and 8 bases from J, with 8 bases between. The CDR3 loop is CSASEGHEQFF. The CDR3 DNA reads TGCAGTGCTAGTGAGGGTCATGAGCAGTTCTTC.

J is TRBJ1-6 and V is TRBV13; 7 nucleotides agree with TRBD1. The length of the CDR3 is 16 residues. V dropped 5 bases and J dropped 5; count of bases not matched to a gene: 9. CDR1 PRHDT and CDR2 FYEKMQ come from the germline V gene (reference sequence). The CDR3 sequence is CASSQGEGTDNSPLHF. The CDR3 DNA sequence: TGTGCCAGCAGCCAAGGGGAAGGGACAGATAATTCACCCCTCCACTTT.

The V and J genes are TRBV25-1 and TRBJ2-1; TRBD2 matches 8 bases. The CDR3 is 15 residues long. The V gene's germline CDR1 is MGHDK and CDR2 SYGVNS. Trimming took 2 bases from V and 8 from J; bases not matched to a gene: 8. As DNA, the CDR3 is TGTGCCAGCAGTGAAATCAGCGGGGGAATCCATGAGCAGTTCTTC. Encoded protein: CASSEISGGIHEQFF.

For the CDR3, the DNA is TGTGCCAGCAGTGCATGGCCGTCCACAGGGAGCACAGATACGCAGTATTTT. This gives the protein CASSAWPSTGSTDTQYF. The rearrangement uses TRBV2 and TRBJ2-3, with D maybe TRBD1 (6 bases). The length of the CDR3 is 17 residues. The ends were cut back, 4 bases at V and 0 bases at J, with 17 bases in the middle. Germline V CDR1 and CDR2: SNHLY, FYNNEI.

The sample holds many counts of this clonotype. The chain recombines TRBV27 with TRBJ1-2; D not certain. The V and J ends lost 5 bases and 0 bases respectively, with 10 bases between them. The CDR3 totals 14 residues. Germline loops: CDR1 MNHEY, CDR2 SMNVEV (reference sequence). The CDR3 sequence is CASSPRVANYGYTF. The DNA of the CDR3 is TGTGCCAGCAGTCCCCGGGTCGCTAACTATGGCTACACCTTC.

A remark on this clonotype: The germline gene is not matched at one end of the junction; a read error may be the cause. The V and J genes are TRBV5-1 and TRBJ1-1; perhaps TRBD1 as D (5 bases). Germline values: CDR1 SGHRS, CDR2 YFSETQ. This CDR3 region has 15 residues. The CDR3 loop reads CACSIGDEPNTEAFF. As DNA, the CDR3 is TGCGCCTGCAGCATAGGGGACGAACCGAACACTGAAGCTTTCTTT.

The chain couples TRBV28 to TRBJ1-1; D call uncertain. CDR1 is MDHEN and CDR2 is SYDVKM in the germline V gene. Between the trimmed V and J ends, which lost 10 bases and 0 bases, there was a span of 12 bases. The CDR3 has 13 amino acids. CDR3: CATTYSVNTEAFF. The CDR3 coding sequence is TGTGCCACCACCTACTCCGTGAACACTGAAGCTTTCTTT. The full variable domain, completed using reference TRBV28 and TRBJ1-1, is DVKVTQSSRYLVKRTGEKVFLECVQDMDHENMFWYRQDPGLGLRLIYFSYDVKMKEKGDIPEGYSVSREKKERFSLILESASTNQTSMYLCATTYSVNTEAFFGQGTRLTVV.

This clonotype occurred many times. The chain uses TRBV10-3 and TRBJ2-3; maybe TRBD1 (5 bases). Trimming cost V 3 bases and J 6 bases, with 13 bases left between them. Germline V gene data show CDR1 as ENHRY and CDR2 as SYGVKD. CDR3 length: 14 amino acids. The DNA for the CDR3 is TGTGCCATCAGTGATGGCAGGGTGGGGGATACGCAGTATTTT. Translated, it gives CAISDGRVGDTQYF.

The rearrangement joins TRBV6-1 to TRBJ2-1; 12 bases are shared with TRBD2. Germline-derived CDR1 and CDR2 are MNHNS and SASEGT. The length of the CDR3 is 18 residues. J gave up 1 base and V 5 bases, and 9 bases lay outside the gene matches. The CDR3 DNA is TGTGCCAGCAGTAGAATGGGGACTAGCGGGTTATCCTACAATGAGCAGTTCTTC. Translating gives CASSRMGTSGLSYNEQFF.

The V call is TRBV10-3, the J call TRBJ2-2; D is unclear. The germline V gene has CDR1 ENHRY and CDR2 SYGVKD. The CDR3 covers 12 residues. With 4 bases removed from V and 6 bases from J, the gap between germline ends came to 6 bases. The CDR3 nucleotides are TGTGCCATCAGTGTTGACGCCGGGGAGCTGTTTTTT. Protein sequence: CAISVDAGELFF.

V usage is TRBV28 and J usage is TRBJ2-1; 9 nucleotides agree with TRBD1. The V gene's germline CDR1 is MDHEN and CDR2 SYDVKM. The V and J ends lost 4 bases and 8 bases, in that order; junction bases with no gene match: 12. This CDR3 contains 16 residues. The CDR3 nucleotides are TGTGCCAGCAGTTCCCCCGGGAGGACAGGGGATGATGAGCAGTTCTTC. Protein: CASSSPGRTGDDEQFF.

J is TRBJ1-3 and V is TRBV19; no clear D gene. Germline-derived CDR1 and CDR2 are LNHDA and SQIVND (reference sequence). This CDR3 spans 14 amino acids. Trimming shortened V by 6 bases and J by 2 bases, and 11 bases separated the two germline ends. DNA of the CDR3: TGTGCCAGTAGCCCTGGGGAGACTGGAAACACCATATATTTT. Protein product: CASSPGETGNTIYF.